This TCR beta chain was sequenced during a study of CD8 T cell repertoires and HIV-1 epitope variants. V lost 1 base and J lost 4; bases outside the gene matches: 5. The CDR3 has 14 amino acids. CDR1 and CDR2 (germline): SQVTM, ANQGSEA. Profiling relied on immunoSEQ multiplex PCR, and the TCRdb table lists in-frame clones only, not all of them. The table includes roughly 4,800 clones, around 67% detected once. This clone was counted only a few times. Its matching antigen is unknown. This chain uses TRBV29-1 with TRBJ1-1, with 8 bases lining up with TRBD1. This sequence originates from a male donor with HIV. Material for sequencing was cultured CD8+ T cells derived from PBMCs. The CDR3 sequence is CSVEVGDRGTEAFF. The CDR3, as DNA: TGCAGCGTTGAAGTAGGTGACAGGGGCACTGAAGCTTTCTTT.